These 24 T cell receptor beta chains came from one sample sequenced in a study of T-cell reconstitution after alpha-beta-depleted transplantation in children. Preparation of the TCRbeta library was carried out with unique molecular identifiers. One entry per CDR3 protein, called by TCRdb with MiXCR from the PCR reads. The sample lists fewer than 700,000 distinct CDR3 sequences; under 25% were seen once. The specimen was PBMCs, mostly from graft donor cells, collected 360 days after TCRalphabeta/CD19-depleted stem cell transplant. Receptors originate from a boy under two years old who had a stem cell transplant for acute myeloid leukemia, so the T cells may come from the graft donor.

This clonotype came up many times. CDR3 protein: CAISAVRERGRSTDTQYF. Here the CDR3 DNA reads TGTGCCATCAGCGCCGTAAGGGAGCGTGGTCGTAGCACAGATACGCAGTATTTT. The chain couples TRBV10-3 to TRBJ2-3; TRBD2 is a possible D gene (5 bases). In germline, CDR1 is ENHRY, CDR2 SYGVKD. This CDR3 has 18 residues. V lost 6 bases and J lost 0, with 22 bases in between.

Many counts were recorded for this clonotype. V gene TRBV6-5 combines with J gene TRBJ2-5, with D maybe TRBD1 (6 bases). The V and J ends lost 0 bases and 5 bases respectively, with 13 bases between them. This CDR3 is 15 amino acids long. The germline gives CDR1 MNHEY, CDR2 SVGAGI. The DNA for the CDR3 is TGTGCCAGCAGTTACTCAGGGGGTGTCACGGAGACCCAGTACTTC. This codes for CASSYSGGVTETQYF.

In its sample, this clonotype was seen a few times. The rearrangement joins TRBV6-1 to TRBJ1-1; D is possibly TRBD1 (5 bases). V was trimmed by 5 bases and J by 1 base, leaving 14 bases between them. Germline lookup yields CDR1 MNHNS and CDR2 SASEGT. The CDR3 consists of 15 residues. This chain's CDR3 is CASSLEGRWNTEAFF. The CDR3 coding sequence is TGTGCCAGCAGTCTAGAGGGACGGTGGAACACTGAAGCTTTCTTT.

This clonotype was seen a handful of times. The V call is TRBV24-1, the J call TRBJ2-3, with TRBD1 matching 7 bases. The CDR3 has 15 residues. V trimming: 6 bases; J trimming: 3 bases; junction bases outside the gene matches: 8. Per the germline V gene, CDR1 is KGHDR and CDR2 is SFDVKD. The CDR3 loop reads CATSKGRGYTDTQYF. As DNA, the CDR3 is TGTGCCACCAGTAAGGGCAGGGGGTATACAGATACGCAGTATTTT.

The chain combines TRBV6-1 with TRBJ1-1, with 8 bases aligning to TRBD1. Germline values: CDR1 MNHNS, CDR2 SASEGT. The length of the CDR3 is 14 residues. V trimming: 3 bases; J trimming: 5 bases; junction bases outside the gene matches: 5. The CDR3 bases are TGTGCCAGCAGTGAGGACAGGGCTCCGACTGAAGCTTTCTTT. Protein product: CASSEDRAPTEAFF.

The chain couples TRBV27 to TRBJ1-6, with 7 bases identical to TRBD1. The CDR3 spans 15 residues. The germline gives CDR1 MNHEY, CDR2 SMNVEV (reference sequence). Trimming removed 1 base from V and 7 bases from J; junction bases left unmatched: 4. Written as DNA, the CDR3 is TGTGCCAGCAGTTTATATTCAGGGGGGAATTCACCCCTCCACTTT. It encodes CASSLYSGGNSPLHF.

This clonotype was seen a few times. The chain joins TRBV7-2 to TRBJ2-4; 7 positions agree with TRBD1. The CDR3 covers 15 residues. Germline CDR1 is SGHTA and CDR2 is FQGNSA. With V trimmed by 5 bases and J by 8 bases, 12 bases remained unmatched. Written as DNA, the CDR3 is TGTGCCAGCAGCATTTCGTCAGGGGGAAGGTACATTCAGTACTTC. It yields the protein CASSISSGGRYIQYF.

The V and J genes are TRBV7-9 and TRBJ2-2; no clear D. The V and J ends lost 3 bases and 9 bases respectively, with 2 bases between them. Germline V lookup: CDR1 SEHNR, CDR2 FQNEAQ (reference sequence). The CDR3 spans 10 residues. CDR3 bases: TGTGCCAGCAGCTTCCGGGAGCTGTTTTTT. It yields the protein CASSFRELFF.

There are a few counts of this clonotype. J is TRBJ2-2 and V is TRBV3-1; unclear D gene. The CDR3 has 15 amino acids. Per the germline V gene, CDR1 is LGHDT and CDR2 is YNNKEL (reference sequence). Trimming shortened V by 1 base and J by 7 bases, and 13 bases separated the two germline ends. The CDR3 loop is CASSQVPPAFGELFF. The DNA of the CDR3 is TGTGCCAGCAGCCAAGTCCCCCCTGCCTTCGGGGAGCTGTTTTTT.

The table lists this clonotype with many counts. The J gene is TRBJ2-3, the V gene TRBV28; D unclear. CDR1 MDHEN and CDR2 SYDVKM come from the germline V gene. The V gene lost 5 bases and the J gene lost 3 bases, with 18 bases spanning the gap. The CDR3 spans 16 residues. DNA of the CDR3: TGTGCCAGCAGTCCCCAACCATACTGGGATACAGATACGCAGTATTTT. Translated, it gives CASSPQPYWDTDTQYF. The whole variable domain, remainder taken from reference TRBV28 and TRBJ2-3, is DVKVTQSSRYLVKRTGEKVFLECVQDMDHENMFWYRQDPGLGLRLIYFSYDVKMKEKGDIPEGYSVSREKKERFSLILESASTNQTSMYLCASSPQPYWDTDTQYFGPGTRLTVL.

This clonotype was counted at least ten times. Written as DNA, the CDR3 is TGTGCCAGCAGTATGGCAGGGGGGAACACTGAAGCTTTCTTT. Its translation is CASSMAGGNTEAFF. The chain recombines TRBV25-1 with TRBJ1-1; TRBD1 matches at 7 bases. The trim removed 5 bases at V and 1 base at J, leaving 4 bases unmatched. This CDR3 spans 14 amino acids. Germline CDR1 and CDR2: MGHDK and SYGVNS.

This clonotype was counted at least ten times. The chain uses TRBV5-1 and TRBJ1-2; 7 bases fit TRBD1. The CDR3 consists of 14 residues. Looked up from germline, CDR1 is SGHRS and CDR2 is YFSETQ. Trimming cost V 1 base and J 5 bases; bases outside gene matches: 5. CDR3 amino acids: CASSLPDRLYGYTF. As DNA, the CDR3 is TGCGCCAGCAGCTTGCCGGACAGGCTTTATGGCTACACCTTC.

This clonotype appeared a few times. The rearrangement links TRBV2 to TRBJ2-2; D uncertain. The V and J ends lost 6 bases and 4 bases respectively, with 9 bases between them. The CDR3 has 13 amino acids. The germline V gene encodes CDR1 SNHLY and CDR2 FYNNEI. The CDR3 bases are TGTGCCAGCAGCTCCACTCCCACCGGGGAGCTGTTTTTT. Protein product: CASSSTPTGELFF.

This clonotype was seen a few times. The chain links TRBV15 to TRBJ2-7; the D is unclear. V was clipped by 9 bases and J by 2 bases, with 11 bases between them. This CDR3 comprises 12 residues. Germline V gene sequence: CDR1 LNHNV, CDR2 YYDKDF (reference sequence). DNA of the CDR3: TGTGCCACTCAGACTGACACCTACGAGCAGTACGTC. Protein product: CATQTDTYEQYV.

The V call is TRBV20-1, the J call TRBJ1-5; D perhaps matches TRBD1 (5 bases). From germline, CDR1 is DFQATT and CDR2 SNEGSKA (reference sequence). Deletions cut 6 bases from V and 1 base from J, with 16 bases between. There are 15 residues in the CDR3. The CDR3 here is CSAIGGRWSNQPQHF. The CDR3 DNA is TGCAGTGCGATTGGGGGACGGTGGAGCAATCAGCCCCAGCATTTT.

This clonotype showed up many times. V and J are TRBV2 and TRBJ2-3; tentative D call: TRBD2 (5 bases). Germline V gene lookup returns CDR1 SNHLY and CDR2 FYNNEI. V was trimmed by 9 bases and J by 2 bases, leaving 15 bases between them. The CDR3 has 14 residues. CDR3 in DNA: TGTGCCAGAGCGGCCCTTCCAACCACAGATACGCAGTATTTT. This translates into CARAALPTTDTQYF.

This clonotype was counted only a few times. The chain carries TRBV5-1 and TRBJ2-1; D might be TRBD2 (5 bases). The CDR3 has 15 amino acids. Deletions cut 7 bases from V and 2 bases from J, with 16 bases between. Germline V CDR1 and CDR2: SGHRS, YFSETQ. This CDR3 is CASRQRTPAYNEQFF. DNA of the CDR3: TGCGCCAGCCGCCAACGGACTCCCGCCTACAATGAGCAGTTCTTC.

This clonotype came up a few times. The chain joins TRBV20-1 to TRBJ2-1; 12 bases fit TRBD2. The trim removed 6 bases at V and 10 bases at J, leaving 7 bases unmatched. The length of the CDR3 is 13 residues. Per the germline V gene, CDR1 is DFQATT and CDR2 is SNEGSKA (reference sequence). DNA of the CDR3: TGCAGTGCCCCTAGCGGGGGGGAGTGGGAGCAGTTCTTC. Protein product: CSAPSGGEWEQFF.

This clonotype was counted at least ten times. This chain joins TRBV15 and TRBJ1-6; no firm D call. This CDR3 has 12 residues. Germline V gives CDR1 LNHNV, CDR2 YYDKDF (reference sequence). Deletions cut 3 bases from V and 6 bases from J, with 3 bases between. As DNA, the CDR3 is TGTGCCACCAGCAGCCTTAATTCACCCCTCCACTTT. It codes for CATSSLNSPLHF.

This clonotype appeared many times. The CDR3 region has the DNA TGTGCCAGCAGTTCCCGGGAAACACCAATCCCGAACTATGGCTACACCTTC. Encoded protein: CASSSRETPIPNYGYTF. The V call is TRBV28, the J call TRBJ1-2; unclear D gene. CDR1 MDHEN and CDR2 SYDVKM come from the germline V gene. The V end lost 4 bases, the J end lost 2 bases, and 20 bases lay between the germline ends. The CDR3 length is 17 residues.

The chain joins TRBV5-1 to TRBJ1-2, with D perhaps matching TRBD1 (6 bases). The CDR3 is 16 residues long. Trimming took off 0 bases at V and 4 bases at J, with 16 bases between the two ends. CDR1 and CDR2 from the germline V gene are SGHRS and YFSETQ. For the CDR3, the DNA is TGCGCCAGCAGCTTGGAAGGTACAGGGTCTGGCTATGGCTACACCTTC. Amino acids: CASSLEGTGSGYGYTF.

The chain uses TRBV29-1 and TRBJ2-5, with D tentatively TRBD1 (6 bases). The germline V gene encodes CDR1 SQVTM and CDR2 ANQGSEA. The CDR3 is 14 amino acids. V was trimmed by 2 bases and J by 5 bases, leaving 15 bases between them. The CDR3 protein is CSVEPPNREETQYF. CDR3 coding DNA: TGCAGCGTTGAACCCCCCAACAGGGAGGAGACCCAGTACTTC.

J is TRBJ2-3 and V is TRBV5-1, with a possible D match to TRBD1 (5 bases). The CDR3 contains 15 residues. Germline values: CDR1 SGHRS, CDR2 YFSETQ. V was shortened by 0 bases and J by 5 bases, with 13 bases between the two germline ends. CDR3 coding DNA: TGCGCCAGCAGCTTGGCGGGTGGGGCTGTAGATACGCAGTATTTT. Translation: CASSLAGGAVDTQYF.

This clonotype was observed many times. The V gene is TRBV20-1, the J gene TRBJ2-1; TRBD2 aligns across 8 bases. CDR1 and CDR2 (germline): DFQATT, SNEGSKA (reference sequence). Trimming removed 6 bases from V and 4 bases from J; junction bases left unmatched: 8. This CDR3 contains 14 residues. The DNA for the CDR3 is TGCAGTGCAAGGACTAGCAAAACTTACAATGAGCAGTTCTTC. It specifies CSARTSKTYNEQFF.